A selection of T cell receptor beta chains follows, all from one sample in a study of blood T cell repertoires in COVID-19. Measured with immunoSEQ multiplex PCR; TCRdb has only the in-frame clones, and not every one. The sample lists approximately 65,000 clones; 65% to 90% were seen once. Sequencing was carried out using peripheral blood. These receptors came from a man aged 40-49 years with acute or convalescent COVID-19. The CDR3 runs from the conserved cysteine through the conserved F or W. A D gene is named only where the DNA matches it firmly. Clone sizes are given selectively: once, few, many, or a class where the clone is expanded.

TRBJ1-2	.	TRBD1	TRBV6-1	CASSEGPGQVYGYTF	TGTGCCAGCAGTGAAGGTCCGGGACAGGTCTATGGCTACACCTTC
TRBJ2-2	once	.	TRBV10-1	CASVRVFAGELFF	TGCGCCAGCGTCAGGGTTTTTGCCGGGGAGCTGTTTTTT
TRBJ1-2	.	.	TRBV19	CASRNRGMGENYGYTF	TGTGCCAGTAGAAACCGCGGGATGGGGGAAAACTATGGCTACACCTTC
TRBJ1-2	.	.	TRBV11-2	CASSTIQGSYGYTF	TGTGCCAGCAGCACAATACAGGGAAGCTATGGCTACACCTTC
TRBJ1-5	.	.	TRBV30	CAWSVGVVNQPQHF	TGTGCCTGGAGTGTAGGGGTTGTCAATCAGCCCCAGCATTTT
TRBJ2-3	.	.	TRBV11-2	CASSPTRGADTQYF	TGTGCCAGCAGCCCAACTCGGGGAGCGGATACGCAGTATTTT
TRBJ1-2	.	.	TRBV7-6	CASSLGSAEGYGYTF	TGTGCCAGCAGCTTAGGGTCGGCGGAGGGCTATGGCTACACCTTC
TRBJ2-3	.	.	TRBV15	CATSRALRGGTDTQYF	TGTGCCACCAGCAGAGCCCTTCGCGGGGGCACAGATACGCAGTATTTT
TRBJ1-1	.	TRBD1	TRBV11-2	CASSLRGRMNTEAFF	TGTGCCAGCAGCTTAAGGGGGCGGATGAACACTGAAGCTTTCTTT
TRBJ2-7	.	TRBD1	TRBV2	CASSESGTGNEQYF	TGTGCCAGCAGTGAATCCGGGACAGGGAACGAGCAGTACTTC
TRBJ1-5	.	.	TRBV7-2	CASSLGFKGGQPQHF	TGTGCCAGCAGCTTAGGCTTCAAAGGCGGGCAGCCCCAGCATTTT
TRBJ2-5	.	.	TRBV5-1	CASSFGVRETQYF	TGCGCCAGCAGCTTCGGGGTCCGAGAGACCCAGTACTTC
TRBJ2-3	.	.	TRBV25-1	CASSARQTDTQYF	TGTGCCAGCAGTGCCAGACAAACAGATACGCAGTATTTT
TRBJ1-1	.	.	TRBV4-1	CASSQDMGRTEAFF	TGCGCCAGCAGCCAAGATATGGGGCGAACTGAAGCTTTCTTT
TRBJ1-5	.	TRBD1	TRBV24-1	CATQGQPNQPQHF	TGTGCCACCCAGGGACAGCCTAATCAGCCCCAGCATTTT
TRBJ2-7	.	.	TRBV6-5	CASSQNAYGTYEQYF	TGTGCCAGCAGTCAAAATGCATATGGCACCTACGAGCAGTACTTC
TRBJ2-1	.	TRBD2	TRBV5-1	CASSPLAGAPLGEQFF	TGCGCCAGCAGTCCACTAGCGGGGGCTCCACTAGGGGAGCAGTTCTTC
TRBJ2-7	.	TRBD2	TRBV27	CASRPRESGGPYEQYF	TGTGCCAGCCGACCAAGAGAGTCGGGAGGGCCCTACGAGCAGTACTTC
TRBJ2-5	once	TRBD1	TRBV29-1	CSAQTGPETQYF	TGCAGCGCCCAGACAGGGCCAGAGACCCAGTACTTC
TRBJ1-4	few	.	TRBV5-6	CASSLGPATNEKLFF	TGTGCCAGCAGCTTGGGTCCGGCAACTAATGAAAAACTGTTTTTT
TRBJ1-4	.	.	TRBV4-2	CASSQDLRFGAADNEKLFF	TGTGCCAGCAGCCAAGATTTAAGGTTTGGGGCTGCCGATAATGAAAAACTGTTTTTT
TRBJ2-7	.	TRBD1	TRBV6-6	CASSSPGQGTYEQYF	TGTGCCAGCAGTTCCCCGGGACAGGGGACGTACGAGCAGTACTTC
TRBJ2-7	.	TRBD1	TRBV10-3	CAISDPTGWGSEQYF	TGTGCCATCAGTGACCCGACAGGGTGGGGCTCGGAGCAGTACTTC
TRBJ1-2	.	.	TRBV7-2	CASSLRSWENYGYTF	TGTGCCAGCAGCTTACGTTCCTGGGAGAACTATGGCTACACCTTC
TRBJ1-6	few	.	TRBV4-1	CASSQAVILGSNSPLHF	TGCGCCAGCAGCCAAGCTGTGATTCTAGGAAGTAATTCACCCCTCCACTTT
TRBJ2-1	.	TRBD2	TRBV6-5	CASRSGLAGDNEQFF	TGTGCCAGCAGATCTGGACTAGCGGGTGACAATGAGCAGTTCTTC
TRBJ1-1	.	TRBD1	TRBV7-9	CASRDRGRTEAFF	TGTGCCAGCAGAGACAGGGGAAGGACTGAAGCTTTCTTT
TRBJ2-5	.	TRBD2	TRBV25-1	CASSGQRGETQYF	TGTGCCAGCAGTGGTCAGCGGGGAGAGACCCAGTACTTC
TRBJ1-1	.	.	TRBV5-1	CASSLNQRYTEAFF	TGCGCCAGCAGCCTAAATCAGAGGTACACTGAAGCTTTCTTT
TRBJ1-1	.	.	TRBV6-5	CASSRTGNPEAFF	TGTGCCAGCAGTCGAACAGGGAACCCTGAAGCTTTCTTT
TRBJ1-2	.	TRBD1	TRBV5-4	CASSIGQGVVGYTF	TGTGCCAGCAGCATCGGACAGGGAGTGGTTGGCTACACCTTC